This TCR beta chain was documented in a study of cytomegalovirus exposure and HLA in healthy donors. Study-wide findings and caveats: It was taken for granted in presence/absence analyses that sequencing depth across donors was roughly uniform.

Points on this clone: The antigen is undetermined.

Researchers ran the PCR with 60 Vbeta and 13 Jbeta primers. Sequenced by immunoSEQ multiplex PCR; TCRdb stores in-frame clones only, minus some. This table has about 52,000 clones, around three fifths appearing once. The sequencing sample was made of PBMCs. This TCR came from a human donor in good health.

CDR3 residues: CATSRDSGVGGYTF. The CDR3 nucleotides read TGTGCCACCAGCAGAGATTCCGGGGTCGGCGGCTACACCTTC. This chain links TRBV15 with TRBJ1-2; D gene unclear. Germline V gives CDR1 LNHNV, CDR2 YYDKDF (reference sequence). V lost 0 bases to trimming and J lost 8 bases, with 13 bases between them. The CDR3 consists of 14 residues.